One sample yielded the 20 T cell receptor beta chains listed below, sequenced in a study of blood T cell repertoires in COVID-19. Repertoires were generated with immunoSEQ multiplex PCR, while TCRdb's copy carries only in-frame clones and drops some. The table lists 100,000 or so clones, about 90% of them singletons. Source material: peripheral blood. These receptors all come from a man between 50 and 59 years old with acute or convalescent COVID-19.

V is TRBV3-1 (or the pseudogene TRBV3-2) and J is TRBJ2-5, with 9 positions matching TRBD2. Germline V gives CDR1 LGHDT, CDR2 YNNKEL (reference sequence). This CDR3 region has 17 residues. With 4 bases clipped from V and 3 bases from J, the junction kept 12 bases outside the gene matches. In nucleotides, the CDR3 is TGTGCCAGCAGCCTTCGATTTCTAGCGGGGTCTAAAGAGACCCAGTACTTC. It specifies CASSLRFLAGSKETQYF.

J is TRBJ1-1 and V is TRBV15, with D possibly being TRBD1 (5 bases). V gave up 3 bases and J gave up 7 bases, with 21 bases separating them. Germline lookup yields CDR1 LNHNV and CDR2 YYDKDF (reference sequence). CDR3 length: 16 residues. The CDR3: CATSRVTARTINEAFF. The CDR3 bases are TGTGCCACCAGCAGGGTCACAGCGCGGACAATTAATGAAGCTTTCTTT.

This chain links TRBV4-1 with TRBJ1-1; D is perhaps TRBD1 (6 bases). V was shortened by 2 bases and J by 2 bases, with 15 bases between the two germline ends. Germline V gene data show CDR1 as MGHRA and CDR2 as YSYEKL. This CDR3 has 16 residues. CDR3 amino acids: CASSQTPGGGNTEAFF. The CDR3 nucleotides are TGCGCCAGCAGCCAAACACCGGGTGGGGGCAACACTGAAGCTTTCTTT.

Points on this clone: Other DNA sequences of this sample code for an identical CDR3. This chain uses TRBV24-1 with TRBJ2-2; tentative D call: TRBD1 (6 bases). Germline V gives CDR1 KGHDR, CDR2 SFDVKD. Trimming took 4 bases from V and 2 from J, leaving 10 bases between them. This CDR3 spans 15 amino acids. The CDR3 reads CATSDSGTNTGELFF. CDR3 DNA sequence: TGTGCCACCAGTGACTCCGGGACAAACACCGGGGAGCTGTTTTTT.

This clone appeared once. The CDR3 nucleotides read TGTGCCAGCAGTGAGGCTGGTTTATACGAGCAGTACTTC. The encoded protein is CASSEAGLYEQYF. The V gene is TRBV2, the J gene TRBJ2-7; D gene uncertain. V was cut by 3 bases and J by 4 bases, with 10 bases left in between. This CDR3 has 13 residues. CDR1 and CDR2 from the germline V gene are SNHLY and FYNNEI.

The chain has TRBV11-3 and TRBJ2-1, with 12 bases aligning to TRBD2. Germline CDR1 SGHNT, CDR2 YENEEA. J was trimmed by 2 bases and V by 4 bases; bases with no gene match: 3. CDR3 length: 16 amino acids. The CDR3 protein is CASSSGLAGTYNEQFF. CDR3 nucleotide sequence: TGTGCCAGCAGCTCCGGACTAGCGGGGACCTACAATGAGCAGTTCTTC.

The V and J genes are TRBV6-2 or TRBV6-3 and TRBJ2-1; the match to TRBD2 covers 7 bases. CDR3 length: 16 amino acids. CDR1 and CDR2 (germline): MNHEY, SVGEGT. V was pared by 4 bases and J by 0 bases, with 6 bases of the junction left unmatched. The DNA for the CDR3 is TGTGCCAGCAGTTTACTAGCGATTTACTCCTACAATGAGCAGTTCTTC. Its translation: CASSLLAIYSYNEQFF.

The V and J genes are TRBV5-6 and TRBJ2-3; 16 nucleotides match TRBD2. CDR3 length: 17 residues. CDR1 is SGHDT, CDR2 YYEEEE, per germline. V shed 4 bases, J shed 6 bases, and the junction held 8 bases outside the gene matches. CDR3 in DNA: TGTGCCAGCAGCACCGGGACTAGCGGGGGGGCCCGGGATACGCAGTATTTT. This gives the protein CASSTGTSGGARDTQYF.

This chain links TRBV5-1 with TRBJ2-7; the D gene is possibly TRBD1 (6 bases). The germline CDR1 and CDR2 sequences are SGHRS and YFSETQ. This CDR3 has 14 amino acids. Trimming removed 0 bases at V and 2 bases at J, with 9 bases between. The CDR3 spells CASSLDGQTYEQYF. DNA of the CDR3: TGCGCCAGCAGCTTGGATGGACAGACCTACGAGCAGTACTTC. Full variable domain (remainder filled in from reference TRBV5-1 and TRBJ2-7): KAGVTQTPRYLIKTRGQQVTLSCSPISGHRSVSWYQQTPGQGLQFLFEYFSETQRNKGNFPGRFSGRQFSNSRSEMNVSTLELGDSALYLCASSLDGQTYEQYFGPGTRLTVT.

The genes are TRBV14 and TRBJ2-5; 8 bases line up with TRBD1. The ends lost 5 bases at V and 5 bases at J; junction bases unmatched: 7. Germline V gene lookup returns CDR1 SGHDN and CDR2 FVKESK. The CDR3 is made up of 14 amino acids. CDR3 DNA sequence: TGTGCCAGCAGCTGGAGACAGGGGAGGGAGACCCAGTACTTC. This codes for CASSWRQGRETQYF.

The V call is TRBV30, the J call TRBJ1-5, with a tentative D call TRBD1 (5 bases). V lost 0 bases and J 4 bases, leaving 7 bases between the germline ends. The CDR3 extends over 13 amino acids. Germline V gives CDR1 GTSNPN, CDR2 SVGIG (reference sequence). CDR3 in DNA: TGTGCCTGGAGTGTACAGGAGAATCAGCCCCAGCATTTT. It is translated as CAWSVQENQPQHF.

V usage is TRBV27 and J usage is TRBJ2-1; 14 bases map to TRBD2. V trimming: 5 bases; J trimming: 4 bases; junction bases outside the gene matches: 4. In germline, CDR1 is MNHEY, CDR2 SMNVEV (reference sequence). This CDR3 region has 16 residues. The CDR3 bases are TGTGCCAGCAGTCGACTAGCGGGGGGGGCTTACAATGAGCAGTTCTTC. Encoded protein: CASSRLAGGAYNEQFF.

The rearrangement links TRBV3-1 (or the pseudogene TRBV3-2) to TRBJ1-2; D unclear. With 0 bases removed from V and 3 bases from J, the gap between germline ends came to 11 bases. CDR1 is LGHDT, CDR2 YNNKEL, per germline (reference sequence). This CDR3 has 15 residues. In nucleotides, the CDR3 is TGTGCCAGCAGCCAAGATTACCGGGTGCACTATGGCTACACCTTC. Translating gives CASSQDYRVHYGYTF.

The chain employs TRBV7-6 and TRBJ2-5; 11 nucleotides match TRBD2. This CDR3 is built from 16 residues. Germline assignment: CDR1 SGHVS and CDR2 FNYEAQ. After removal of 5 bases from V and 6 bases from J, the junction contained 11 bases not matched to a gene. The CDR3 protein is CASSPRTTSGEKTQYF. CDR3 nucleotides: TGTGCCAGCAGCCCCCGAACGACTAGCGGGGAGAAGACCCAGTACTTC.

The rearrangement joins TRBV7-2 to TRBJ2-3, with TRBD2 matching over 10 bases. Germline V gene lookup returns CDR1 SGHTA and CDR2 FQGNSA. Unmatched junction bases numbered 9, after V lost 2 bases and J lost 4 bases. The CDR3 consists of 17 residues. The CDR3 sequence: CASSLQASGGPADTQYF. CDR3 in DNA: TGTGCCAGCAGCTTACAAGCTAGCGGGGGTCCGGCAGATACGCAGTATTTT.

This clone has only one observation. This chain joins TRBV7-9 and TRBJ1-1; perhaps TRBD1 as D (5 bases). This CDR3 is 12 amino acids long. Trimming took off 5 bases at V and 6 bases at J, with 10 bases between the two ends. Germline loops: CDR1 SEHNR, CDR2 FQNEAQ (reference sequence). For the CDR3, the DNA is TGTGCCAGCAGCCCTCAGGGCGCTGAAGCTTTCTTT. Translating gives CASSPQGAEAFF.

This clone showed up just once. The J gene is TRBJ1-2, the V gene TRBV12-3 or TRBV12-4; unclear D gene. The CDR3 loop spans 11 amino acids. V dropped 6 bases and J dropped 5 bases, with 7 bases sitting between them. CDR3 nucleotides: TGTGCCAGCAGCCCTCAGTATGGCTACACCTTC. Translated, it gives CASSPQYGYTF.

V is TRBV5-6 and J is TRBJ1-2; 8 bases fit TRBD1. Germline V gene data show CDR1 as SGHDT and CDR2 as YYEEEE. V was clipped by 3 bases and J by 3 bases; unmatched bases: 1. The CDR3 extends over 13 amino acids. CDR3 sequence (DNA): TGTGCCAGCAGCTCGACAGGGGACTATGGCTACACCTTC. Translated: CASSSTGDYGYTF.

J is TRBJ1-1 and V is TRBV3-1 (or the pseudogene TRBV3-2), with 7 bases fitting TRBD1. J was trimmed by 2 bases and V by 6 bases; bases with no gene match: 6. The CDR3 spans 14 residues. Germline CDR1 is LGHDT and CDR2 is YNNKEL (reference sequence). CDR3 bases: TGTGCCAGCAGACAGGGGACGGGAAACACTGAAGCTTTCTTT. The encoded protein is CASRQGTGNTEAFF.

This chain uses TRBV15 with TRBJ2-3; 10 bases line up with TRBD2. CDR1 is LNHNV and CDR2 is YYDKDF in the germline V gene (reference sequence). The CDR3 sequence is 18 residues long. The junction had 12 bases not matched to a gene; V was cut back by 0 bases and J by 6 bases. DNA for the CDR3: TGTGCCACCAGCAGAGATCGGGCTAGCGGGGGCCGAGAGGATACGCAGTATTTT. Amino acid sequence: CATSRDRASGGREDTQYF. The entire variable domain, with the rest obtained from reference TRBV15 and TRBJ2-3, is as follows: DAMVIQNPRYQVTQFGKPVTLSCSQTLNHNVMYWYQQKSSQAPKLLFHYYDKDFNNEADTPDNFQSRRPNTSFCFLDIRSPGLGDTAMYLCATSRDRASGGREDTQYFGPGTRLTVL.